These 2 T cell receptor beta chains originate from one sample sequenced in a study of T-cell memory formation after mild COVID-19. TCRdb passed the 5' RACE reads through MiXCR, listing each CDR3 protein once. The sample has around 310,000 distinct CDR3 sequences, about a sixth seen once. The sequenced material came from PBMCs or a T cell subset sorted from them (not recorded which). Receptor source: a man between 18 and 29 years old who had mild COVID-19 (a few samples of this study predate the infection). Cell type and time point are not known.

There are a few counts of this clonotype. The J gene is TRBJ1-4, the V gene TRBV7-3, with a possible D match to TRBD1 (5 bases). The CDR3 runs to 13 residues. In germline, CDR1 is SGHTA, CDR2 FQGTGA. The V and J ends lost 0 bases and 12 bases respectively, with 11 bases between them. The CDR3 loop reads CASSLTGQGELFF. The CDR3 region has the DNA TGTGCCAGCAGCTTAACGGGGCAAGGGGAACTGTTTTTT.

The chain links TRBV4-3 to TRBJ1-2; possible D gene TRBD1, 5 bases. Trimming pared 0 bases from V and 3 bases from J, leaving 23 bases between. Germline V gene data show CDR1 as LGHNA and CDR2 as YSLEER. The CDR3 runs to 19 residues. CDR3 in amino acids: CASSQDLTYPGDVDYGYTF. The CDR3 coding sequence is TGCGCCAGCAGCCAAGATCTTACCTACCCGGGGGACGTAGACTATGGCTACACCTTC.